Below, 22 T cell receptor beta chains from the same sample are listed, as sequenced in a study of CD8+ T cells in alopecia areata. Sequencing used cDNA as its template, made by extracting RNA and reverse transcribing it. Clones were read by immunoSEQ multiplex PCR, and TCRdb kept only the in-frame ones, dropping some. The sample has roughly 250,000 clones, 50% to 75% seen once. Noted treatment: oral pan-JAK inhibitor, 5-10 mg twice daily. Source: CD4+ T cells sorted from blood, taken at week 52, from a patient treated with tofacitinib. Receptors were obtained from a human donor with alopecia areata.

The chain carries TRBV30 and TRBJ1-2; TRBD1 is a possible D gene (6 bases). Germline V lookup: CDR1 GTSNPN, CDR2 SVGIG (reference sequence). This CDR3 region has 15 residues. V lost 1 base and J 5 bases, leaving 17 bases between the germline ends. CDR3 loop: CAWSDIHGTPYGYTF. The CDR3 DNA reads TGTGCCTGGAGTGATATTCACGGGACACCGTATGGCTACACCTTC.

The chain uses TRBV2 and TRBJ2-5; 9 bases are shared with TRBD1. CDR3 length: 13 residues. With V trimmed by 6 bases and J by 4 bases, 3 bases remained unmatched. CDR1 is SNHLY, CDR2 FYNNEI, per germline. The CDR3 sequence is CASRDRGGETQYF. As DNA, the CDR3 is TGTGCCAGCAGAGACAGGGGGGGAGAGACCCAGTACTTC. Complete variable domain (other parts from reference TRBV2 and TRBJ2-5): EPEVTQTPSHQVTQMGQEVILRCVPISNHLYFYWYRQILGQKVEFLVSFYNNEISEKSEIFDDQFSVERPDGSNFTLKIRSTKLEDSAMYFCASRDRGGETQYFGPGTRLLVL.

This rearrangement joins TRBV7-9 to TRBJ2-5; TRBD2 is a possible D gene (6 bases). V gave up 5 bases and J gave up 4 bases, with 17 bases separating them. The CDR3 spans 15 residues. Germline CDR1 SEHNR, CDR2 FQNEAQ (reference sequence). The CDR3, as DNA: TGTGCCAGCAGCCTGACGGGGGACCCCGGAGAGACCCAGTACTTC. Encoded protein: CASSLTGDPGETQYF.

This rearrangement joins TRBV30 to TRBJ2-7; D ambiguous. This CDR3 has 12 amino acids. Trimming pared 4 bases from V and 2 bases from J, leaving 9 bases between. CDR1 GTSNPN and CDR2 SVGIG come from the germline V gene (reference sequence). The CDR3 here is CAWNDKAYEQYF. CDR3 sequence (DNA): TGTGCCTGGAATGACAAAGCCTACGAGCAGTACTTC.

About this clone: The same CDR3 arises from other DNA sequences in this sample as well. V gene TRBV5-1 combines with J gene TRBJ2-3; D not resolved. Germline lookup yields CDR1 SGHRS and CDR2 YFSETQ. This CDR3 is built from 13 residues. V lost 0 bases, J lost 4 bases, and 6 bases lay in between. The CDR3 nucleotides are TGCGCCAGCAGCTTGGGGGCCGCAGATACGCAGTATTTT. As protein: CASSLGAADTQYF.

The J gene is TRBJ2-7, the V gene TRBV6-6, with a tentative D call TRBD1 (6 bases). Trimming left V 0 bases short and J 4 bases short, with 13 bases between. Germline V lookup: CDR1 MNHNY, CDR2 SVGAGI (reference sequence). The CDR3 sequence is 15 residues long. The CDR3 nucleotides read TGTGCCAGCAGTTACTCTGGACAGACGACTTACGAGCAGTACTTC. This translates into CASSYSGQTTYEQYF.

The rearrangement joins TRBV4-2 to TRBJ2-3; D may match TRBD1 or TRBD2 (5 bases each). CDR3 length: 16 amino acids. V was pared by 0 bases and J by 0 bases, with 10 bases between. CDR1 LGHNA and CDR2 YNFKEQ come from the germline V gene. CDR3 nucleotides: TGTGCCAGCAGCCAAGAATGGGGGTCTAGCACAGATACGCAGTATTTT. Encoded protein: CASSQEWGSSTDTQYF.

With regard to this clone: A read error may account for a junction end that differs from germline. This chain joins TRBV7-7 and TRBJ2-5; 7 bases align to TRBD2. From germline, CDR1 is SSHAT and CDR2 FNYEAQ (reference sequence). The CDR3 extends over 15 amino acids. The CDR3 is CASSDDGDYLGTQYF. Here the CDR3 DNA reads TGTGCTAGCAGCGATGACGGGGACTACCTAGGGACCCAGTACTTC.

A note on this clone: This specimen includes other DNA sequences encoding the same CDR3. The V and J genes are TRBV7-9 and TRBJ2-3; 12 nucleotides align to TRBD2. Per germline, CDR1 SEHNR and CDR2 FQNEAQ (reference sequence). The trim removed 5 bases at V and 3 bases at J, leaving 3 bases unmatched. There are 15 residues in the CDR3. The CDR3 spells CASSLTSGGTDTQYF. The DNA for the CDR3 is TGTGCCAGCAGCCTGACTAGCGGGGGAACAGATACGCAGTATTTT.

CDR3 DNA: TGTGCCTGGAGCTTTACTAGCCGAGAGACCCAGTACTTC. Translating it yields CAWSFTSRETQYF. The chain carries TRBV30 and TRBJ2-5, with D tentatively TRBD2 (6 bases). Trimming pared 3 bases from V and 4 bases from J, leaving 12 bases between. The CDR3 runs to 13 residues. CDR1 is GTSNPN and CDR2 is SVGIG in the germline V gene (reference sequence).

This chain connects TRBV4-3 to TRBJ2-3; the D gene could be TRBD1 or TRBD2 (5 bases each). Trimming removed 6 bases at V and 4 bases at J, with 11 bases between. CDR3 length: 13 amino acids. Germline values: CDR1 LGHNA, CDR2 YSLEER. CDR3 protein: CASRFQGADTQYF. CDR3 bases: TGCGCCAGCAGGTTCCAGGGAGCAGATACGCAGTATTTT.

This chain joins TRBV30 and TRBJ1-4; D is uncertain. CDR1 is GTSNPN, CDR2 SVGIG, per germline (reference sequence). The V end was cut by 1 base, the J end by 7 bases, with 13 bases between. The CDR3 contains 14 residues. CDR3 amino acids: CAWSEGFAAEKLFF. CDR3 DNA sequence: TGTGCCTGGAGTGAAGGATTTGCGGCTGAAAAACTGTTTTTT.

Points on this clone: Additional DNA sequences in this sample encode the identical CDR3. The J gene is TRBJ2-5, the V gene TRBV11-2; D is ambiguous. V lost 5 bases to trimming and J lost 3 bases, with 4 bases between them. Germline CDR1 reads SGHAT; CDR2 reads FQNNGV. This CDR3 is built from 11 residues. CDR3 sequence (DNA): TGTGCCAGCAGCCTAAAAGAGACCCAGTACTTC. Residues: CASSLKETQYF.

The chain uses TRBV4-1 and TRBJ1-1; possible D gene TRBD1, 5 bases. This CDR3 is 14 amino acids long. Germline CDR1 MGHRA, CDR2 YSYEKL. Trimming left V 3 bases short and J 4 bases short, with 12 bases between. Written as DNA, the CDR3 is TGCGCCAGCAGCCATTCGGGGCTGGGCACTGAAGCTTTCTTT. Translation: CASSHSGLGTEAFF.

This clone was seen a handful of times. The DNA of the CDR3 is TGCGCCAGCAGCCAAGAAAGCAACGACATAGACTCTGGAAACACCATATATTTT. Protein product: CASSQESNDIDSGNTIYF. This chain uses TRBV4-3 with TRBJ1-3; D unclear. The V end lost 0 bases, the J end lost 0 bases, and 15 bases lay between the germline ends. Germline V gives CDR1 LGHNA, CDR2 YSLEER. CDR3 size: 18 residues.

The rearrangement uses TRBV7-8 and TRBJ1-2; TRBD1 might be the D (5 bases). The CDR3 length is 15 residues. Trimming left V 5 bases short and J 3 bases short, with 16 bases between. The germline CDR1 and CDR2 sequences are SGHVS and FQNEAQ. CDR3 coding DNA: TGTGCCAGCAGCCCTGGTAGTAGGGGTCACTATGGCTACACCTTC. Translated: CASSPGSRGHYGYTF.

The chain carries TRBV2 and TRBJ2-6; D is ambiguous. CDR3 length: 15 residues. CDR1 SNHLY and CDR2 FYNNEI come from the germline V gene. V was pared by 6 bases and J by 2 bases, with 11 bases between. CDR3 sequence: CASRDPETGANVLTF. The DNA for the CDR3 is TGTGCCAGCAGGGACCCGGAGACTGGGGCCAACGTCCTGACTTTC.

The chain is built from TRBV4-2 and TRBJ1-1; 8 bases fit TRBD1. CDR1 is LGHNA and CDR2 is YNFKEQ in the germline V gene. V lost 0 bases, J lost 12 bases, and 6 bases stayed unmatched. The CDR3 sequence is 13 residues long. CDR3 sequence (DNA): TGTGCCAGCAGCCAAGACGAGGACAGGGCCCCTTTCTTT. Its translation: CASSQDEDRAPFF.

This chain links TRBV4-1 with TRBJ1-6; a possible D gene is TRBD1 (5 bases). Trimming took 0 bases from V and 6 from J, leaving 12 bases between them. Germline CDR1 is MGHRA and CDR2 is YSYEKL. This CDR3 spans 16 amino acids. CDR3 bases: TGCGCCAGCAGCCAAGATGGGGGAATAGGTAATTCACCCCTCCACTTT. Amino acid sequence: CASSQDGGIGNSPLHF.

Points on this clone: One end of the junction is discordant with germline, which a read error may explain. This rearrangement joins TRBV29-1 to TRBJ2-1; 7 positions agree with TRBD1. Germline CDR1 and CDR2: SQVTM and ANQGSEA. The CDR3 is 15 residues long. The CDR3 nucleotides are TGCAGCGGGGGGCGAAGACAGGGACCCTACAGTGAGCAGTTCTTC. Protein sequence: CSGGRRQGPYSEQFF.

The chain links TRBV2 to TRBJ2-1; D is unresolved. V was trimmed by 2 bases and J by 12 bases, leaving 14 bases between them. The CDR3 contains 13 residues. In germline, CDR1 is SNHLY, CDR2 FYNNEI. The CDR3 loop is CASSEPFVILQFF. Written as DNA, the CDR3 is TGTGCCAGCAGTGAACCGTTTGTTATTCTGCAGTTCTTC.

The rearrangement uses TRBV6-1 and TRBJ1-6; 7 nucleotides match TRBD1. The ends lost 7 bases at V and 10 bases at J; junction bases unmatched: 7. This CDR3 contains 13 residues. The germline V gene has CDR1 MNHNS and CDR2 SASEGT. The CDR3 loop reads CASIIQGNSPLHF. CDR3 DNA sequence: TGTGCCAGCATCATACAGGGGAACTCACCCCTCCACTTT.